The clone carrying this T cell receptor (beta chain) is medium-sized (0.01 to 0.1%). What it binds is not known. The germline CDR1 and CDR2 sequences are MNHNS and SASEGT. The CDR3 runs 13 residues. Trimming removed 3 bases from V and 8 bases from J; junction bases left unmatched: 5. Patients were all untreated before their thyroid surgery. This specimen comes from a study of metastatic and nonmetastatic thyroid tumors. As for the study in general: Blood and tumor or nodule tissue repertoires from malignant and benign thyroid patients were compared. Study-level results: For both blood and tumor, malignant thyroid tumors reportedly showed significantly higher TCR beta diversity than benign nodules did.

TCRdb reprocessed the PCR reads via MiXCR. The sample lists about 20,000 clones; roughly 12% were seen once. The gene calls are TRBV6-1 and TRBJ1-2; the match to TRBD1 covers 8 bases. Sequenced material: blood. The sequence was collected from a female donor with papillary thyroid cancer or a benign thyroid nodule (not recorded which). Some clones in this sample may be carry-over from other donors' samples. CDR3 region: CASSETGEGGYTF. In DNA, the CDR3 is TGTGCCAGCAGTGAGACAGGGGAGGGGGGCTACACCTTC.